These T cell receptor beta chains were read from a single sample in a study of blood T cell repertoires in COVID-19. Generated by immunoSEQ multiplex PCR, the TCRdb table keeps only in-frame clones and is missing some. This table holds 150,000 or so clones, roughly four fifths found once. The sample comprised peripheral blood. The receptors were gathered from a woman in her fifties or sixties with active or convalescent COVID-19. The CDR3 runs from the conserved cysteine through the conserved F or W. Clone size is given for some rows only: seen once, a few or many times, or a class if the clone is expanded.

v_gene | abundance | len | CDR3aa
TRBV7-2 | NA | 13 | CASSLEVRSGYTF
TRBV7-2 | once | 14 | CASSIGVSTDTQYF
TRBV7-2 | NA | 14 | CASSYGQGAREQYF
TRBV6-5 | many | 15 | CASRVKDRVPYEQYF
TRBV19 | NA | 18 | CASSIVAAGTGSAGELFF
TRBV5-1 | NA | 17 | CASSWTSGSPNTGELFF
TRBV2 | once | 16 | CASSEAQSKRGSPLHF
TRBV2 | NA | 11 | CASSEAGPLHF
TRBV18 | NA | 15 | CASSPPFRGNTEAFF
TRBV2 | NA | 15 | CASSWDRGLADTQYF
TRBV28 | few | 15 | CASSPPRTEIHGYTF
TRBV7-2 | few | 13 | CASSFGGRGEQYF
TRBV6-6 | NA | 13 | CASRGAGNTEAFF
TRBV5-6 | NA | 13 | CASSWLSGNTIYF
TRBV7-2 | NA | 14 | CASSYFTASYGYTF
TRBV10-3 | NA | 15 | CAISESDRQNQPQHF
TRBV29-1 | NA | 13 | CSVATAASRELFF
TRBV27 | NA | 14 | CASSLDRGNSPLHF
TRBV28 | few | 16 | CASTPSVGQHYTEAFF
TRBV9 | once | 15 | CASSVDPGSGNTIYF
TRBV11-2 | few | 13 | CASSTALQGGQYF
TRBV6-2/TRBV6-3 | NA | 15 | CASSFTQGAYNEQFF
TRBV27 | NA | 15 | CASSPNTNGNSPLHF
TRBV4-2 | NA | 14 | CASSHGQGDQPQHF
TRBV6-1 | NA | 14 | CASSEAHTAYEQCF
TRBV7-2 | NA | 13 | CASSSNRDQPQHF
TRBV4-3 | NA | 15 | CASSQDHLRGNGYTF
TRBV4-3 | few | 16 | CASSQDVASGANVLTF
TRBV11-3 | NA | 20 | CASSLGSGRSTVNDTGELFF
TRBV11-2 | NA | 16 | CASSLIGQRGSYEQYF
TRBV29-1 | NA | 14 | CSAPPGNTYNEQFF
TRBV7-2 | once | 14 | CASSLAEGRYGYTF
TRBV30 | many | 17 | CAWKPLGGPGGDETQYF
TRBV5-4 | NA | 15 | CASSPRQGREEKLFF
TRBV6-5 | NA | 13 | CASRRGGSETQYF
TRBV3-1/TRBV3-2 | NA | 16 | CASSPQRGAGANVLTF
TRBV7-2 | NA | 17 | CASSPRGGTGGVQPQHF
TRBV19 | NA | 13 | CAIQGAWAGELFF
TRBV24-1 | NA | 14 | CATLKDCSLSPLHF
TRBV5-6 | NA | 13 | CASSPTGAYGYTF
TRBV6-6 | NA | 14 | CASSYSERLYGYTF
TRBV19 | many | 18 | CASSIVNEWGRDHTEAFF
TRBV23-1 | NA | 16 | CASSQLVAIPAGELFF
TRBV5-5 | NA | 16 | CASSLGLAGPVGELFF
TRBV7-3 | NA | 14 | CASSPQGNTGELFF
TRBV30 | NA | 14 | CAWRNTGRRTEAFF
TRBV3-1/TRBV3-2 | NA | 14 | CASSQAVRGSPLHF
TRBV29-1 | once | 14 | CSVAGASGFNEQFF
TRBV5-4 | NA | 15 | CASSLAETGNEKLFF
TRBV9 | few | 18 | CASSVGGLGPYTNTEAFF
TRBV7-8 | NA | 14 | CASSRPEGRNEQFF
TRBV5-1 | many | 16 | CASSLGLAGVTGELFF